The 16 T cell receptor beta chains below come from one sample, sequenced in a study of blood T cell repertoires in COVID-19. The assay was immunoSEQ multiplex PCR, and TCRdb's table has in-frame clones only and misses some. The sample gives approximately 92,000 clones, around 82% of which show up once; about 8.4% is in the top ten. The sequenced sample was peripheral blood. These receptors all come from a man in his fifties who had recovered from COVID-19.

This chain connects TRBV6-5 to TRBJ2-2, with TRBD1 identical over 7 bases. The CDR3 runs 15 residues. Losses at the gene ends were 7 bases for V and 1 base for J; bases not matched to a gene: 6. Germline CDR1 and CDR2: MNHEY and SVGAGI. The CDR3 DNA follows: TGTGCCAGCACGCGCCGGGACAGGAACACCGGGGAGCTGTTTTTT. Translating it yields CASTRRDRNTGELFF.

The J gene is TRBJ2-3, the V gene TRBV7-7; 7 nucleotides line up with TRBD2. The trim removed 6 bases at V and 5 bases at J, leaving 5 bases unmatched. This CDR3 is built from 13 residues. The germline V gene encodes CDR1 SSHAT and CDR2 FNYEAQ (reference sequence). Here the CDR3 reads CASSYIAGDTQYF. The DNA of the CDR3 is TGTGCCAGCAGTTATATAGCGGGAGATACGCAGTATTTT.

V is TRBV19 and J is TRBJ2-3, with D hard to call. The CDR3 covers 13 residues. Germline assignment: CDR1 LNHDA and CDR2 SQIVND (reference sequence). Trimming took off 6 bases at V and 2 bases at J, with 9 bases between the two ends. As DNA, the CDR3 is TGTGCCAGTAGCACACCATACACAGATACGCAGTATTTT. It specifies CASSTPYTDTQYF.

The CDR3 DNA follows: TGTGCCTCGTACACAGGGATGACCAATGAGCAGTTCTTC. Translated, it gives CASYTGMTNEQFF. This chain joins TRBV30 and TRBJ2-1; TRBD1 might be the D (6 bases). V lost 7 bases and J lost 6, with 16 bases in between. Looked up from germline, CDR1 is GTSNPN and CDR2 is SVGIG (reference sequence). CDR3 length: 13 amino acids.

The V call is TRBV7-6, the J call TRBJ2-6, with no clear D. The CDR3 runs 16 residues. Germline V CDR1 and CDR2: SGHVS, FNYEAQ. Trimming cost V 1 base and J 0 bases, with 7 bases left between them. The CDR3 nucleotides read TGTGCCAGCAGCTTAGAGAGTGACTCTGGGGCCAACGTCCTGACTTTC. This codes for CASSLESDSGANVLTF.

This chain uses TRBV28 with TRBJ1-5; tentative D call: TRBD1 (5 bases). Trimming shortened V by 6 bases and J by 6 bases, and 15 bases separated the two germline ends. Looked up from germline, CDR1 is MDHEN and CDR2 is SYDVKM. This CDR3 has 14 residues. The CDR3 bases are TGTGCCAGCAGGTGGGGCAGGTCCGGTCAGCCCCAGCATTTT. Amino acids: CASRWGRSGQPQHF. Based on the CDR3 plus reference TRBV28 and TRBJ1-5, the full variable domain is DVKVTQSSRYLVKRTGEKVFLECVQDMDHENMFWYRQDPGLGLRLIYFSYDVKMKEKGDIPEGYSVSREKKERFSLILESASTNQTSMYLCASRWGRSGQPQHFGDGTRLSIL.

The CDR3 DNA reads as TGCGCCAGCAGCTTGGAGGGGGGCACAGATACGCAGTATTTT. Encoded protein: CASSLEGGTDTQYF. This rearrangement joins TRBV5-1 to TRBJ2-3; D may be TRBD1 (6 bases). Germline values: CDR1 SGHRS, CDR2 YFSETQ. The V end was cut by 0 bases, the J end by 1 base, with 6 bases between. This CDR3 is built from 14 residues.

The V call is TRBV11-1, the J call TRBJ2-5; 8 bases match TRBD1. The CDR3 totals 15 residues. The V gene's germline CDR1 is SGHAT and CDR2 FQDESV (reference sequence). J gave up 3 bases and V 5 bases, and 8 bases lay outside the gene matches. The CDR3 coding sequence is TGTGCCAGCAGCCCGGGGGACAGGCGAGAAGAGACCCAGTACTTC. It is translated as CASSPGDRREETQYF.

CDR3 in amino acids: CASSIRQGPGNTIYF. The CDR3 DNA sequence: TGTGCCAGCAGTATCCGACAGGGGCCTGGAAACACCATATATTTT. The chain is built from TRBV6-5 and TRBJ1-3; 8 nucleotides line up with TRBD1. V lost 5 bases, J lost 2 bases, and 5 bases stayed unmatched. In germline, CDR1 is MNHEY, CDR2 SVGAGI. The length of the CDR3 is 15 residues.

The chain links TRBV27 to TRBJ2-1, with D perhaps TRBD1 (5 bases). This CDR3 is built from 15 residues. Trimming removed 6 bases from V and 8 bases from J, with 20 bases in between. CDR1 is MNHEY, CDR2 SMNVEV, per germline (reference sequence). The CDR3 here is CASSPPGSWAHEQFF. The CDR3 DNA is TGTGCCAGCAGCCCGCCAGGGTCATGGGCCCATGAGCAGTTCTTC.

The CDR3 spells CAVDSYNEQFF. The CDR3 region has the DNA TGTGCCGTCGACAGCTACAATGAGCAGTTCTTC. The chain carries TRBV19 and TRBJ2-1; D is possibly TRBD1 (5 bases). Germline assignment: CDR1 LNHDA and CDR2 SQIVND (reference sequence). This CDR3 spans 11 amino acids. Trimming removed 11 bases at V and 3 bases at J, with 8 bases between.

The J gene is TRBJ2-5, the V gene TRBV14; a possible D gene is TRBD1 (5 bases). Germline-derived CDR1 and CDR2 are SGHDN and FVKESK. Trimming stripped 1 base from V and 2 bases from J, with 11 bases between. CDR3 length: 15 residues. CDR3 protein: CASSQGTGRQETQYF. In DNA form, the CDR3 reads TGTGCCAGCAGCCAAGGCACAGGTAGACAAGAGACCCAGTACTTC.

This sequence joins TRBV5-1 and TRBJ2-1; TRBD2 is a possible D gene (7 bases). V was pared by 0 bases and J by 5 bases, with 12 bases between. The germline gives CDR1 SGHRS, CDR2 YFSETQ. The length of the CDR3 is 15 residues. The CDR3 DNA sequence: TGCGCCAGCAGCTTGGGAGGGGGGGCTCACAATGAGCAGTTCTTC. It encodes CASSLGGGAHNEQFF.

V and J are TRBV7-2 and TRBJ1-5; no reliable D call. With 3 bases removed from V and 6 bases from J, the gap between germline ends came to 9 bases. The CDR3 consists of 13 residues. CDR1 and CDR2 from the germline V gene are SGHTA and FQGNSA. The DNA of the CDR3 is TGTGCCAGCAGCTTCGGGGTAACTCAGCCCCAGCATTTT. Translating gives CASSFGVTQPQHF.

J is TRBJ2-1 and V is TRBV25-1; 8 bases map to TRBD2. The CDR3 runs to 15 residues. CDR1 and CDR2 (germline): MGHDK, SYGVNS. Unmatched junction bases numbered 8, after V lost 8 bases and J lost 2 bases. CDR3 sequence: CASGLPGGAYNEQFF. The CDR3 coding sequence is TGTGCCAGCGGGCTGCCGGGAGGGGCCTACAATGAGCAGTTCTTC. Full variable domain (missing parts from reference TRBV25-1 and TRBJ2-1): EADIYQTPRYLVIGTGKKITLECSQTMGHDKMYWYQQDPGMELHLIHYSYGVNSTEKGDLSSESTVSRIRTEHFPLTLESARPSHTSQYLCASGLPGGAYNEQFFGPGTRLTVL.

V and J are TRBV2 and TRBJ2-7, with 8 nucleotides matching TRBD1. The CDR3 totals 14 residues. Germline V gene lookup returns CDR1 SNHLY and CDR2 FYNNEI. After removal of 6 bases from V and 0 bases from J, the junction contained 4 bases not matched to a gene. CDR3 bases: TGTGCCAGCAGGGGGGACAGGAGCTCCTACGAGCAGTACTTC. It is translated as CASRGDRSSYEQYF.